This T cell receptor (beta chain) was recorded in a study of breast tumors, draining lymph nodes, adjacent tissues. In the case of this clonotype: As yet, its antigen is unknown. The junction shows a germline mismatch at one end, possibly a read error.

General study results and limits: Data fit most tumor T cells coming from lymph node, expanding in tumor. Luminal-like breast cancer showed significantly higher tumor–nontumor repertoire similarity than basal-like. Tumor repertoires ranked between lymph nodes and nontumor tissue in diversity, with V and J gene preferences.

The CDR3 extends over 17 amino acids. Looked up from germline, CDR1 is MNHEY and CDR2 is SVGEGT. One entry per CDR3 protein results from TCRdb running MiXCR on the multiplex PCR reads. Here the sample spans 30,000 to 40,000 distinct CDR3 sequences, 36% being singletons. The chain is built from TRBV6-2 or TRBV6-3 and TRBJ2-3; perhaps TRBD2 as D (5 bases). The sequence derives from a female donor with breast cancer. Some clones in this sample may be carry-over from other donors' samples. The sample taken for sequencing was breast tumor tissue. In nucleotides, the CDR3 is TGTGCCAGCAGTTTAACTAAAGGACCTTCCCCGGGAAGATACGCAGTATTT. Translated, it gives CASSLTKGPSPGRYAVF.